Sequencing of this T cell receptor beta chain was carried out in a study of shared clonotypes between healthy human individuals (dated by TCRdb to about 2020). About the investigation overall: Three men and two women, aged 18 to 49 years, made up the cohort. The study deeply sequenced blood TCR repertoires of about five healthy adults to estimate repertoire size and the extent of clonotype sharing between individuals. Between about 0.85 and 8.9 billion PBMCs per donor were obtained by leukapheresis. Different laboratories and diverse techniques were used to prepare libraries and sequence TCR repertoires, to increase sequencing depth and limit assay-specific biases. What the work shows at the level of the full study, not this receptor alone: Based on pairwise subsampling, the degree of clonotype sharing among donors was expected to be affected by sequencing depth. Only blood was sampled, and tissue TCR repertoires likely differ from those in blood. The small number of donors limited the genetic and exposure-history diversity represented.

This clone showed up many times. Its cognate antigen has yet to be identified. No per-base quality is available; no much larger clone lies one base away. Using the deep immunoSEQ assay, TCR CDR3 regions were amplified from genomic DNA by multiplex PCR. Extracted genomic DNA from each cell subset was spread evenly across all wells of several immunoSEQ 96-well plates, with each plate serving as a replicate. For unsorted PBMC, around 0.3 ug genomic DNA, equal to 32,000 or so T cell genomes, was loaded into each replicate PCR. Unsorted PBMC genomic DNA was sequenced across ten immunoSEQ deep assay plates. Purified libraries were measured with a Qubit 3.0 fluorometer, size-checked on a Bioanalyzer 2100, and measured again with the KAPA Library Quantification kit. Every immunoSEQ 96-well plate was sequenced on a dedicated single-read 150-cycle Illumina NextSeq 550 flow cell. Per the original workflow: Because only junctional sequences without quality scores were contained in the immunoSEQ output, filtering matching that applied to full-length reads could not be performed. To assign V/J genes and CDR3, sequences were annotated using PyIR, a Python wrapper for IgBLAST v1.9, with IMGT germline references. Reads with weak V/J assignments (E-value above 1e-6), missing CDR3, stop codons, out-of-frame junctions, or ambiguous translated residues were removed. A V3J clonotype was defined by an identical inferred V gene, J gene, and CDR3 amino acid sequence. Percentage overlap between repertoires was computed as shared unique clonotypes divided by the size of the smaller repertoire. RTK rarefaction, the Chao1 estimator, and Recon v2.1 estimates of unobserved clonotypes were used to assess repertoire richness. TCRdb holds this immuneACCESS table with in-frame rearrangements only. Some clones are missing; in checked studies, unresolved V genes explain under half, and the rest has no known cause. The D gene and trimming were derived from the DNA, and the V and J assignments and clone size from that table. The sample contains 490,000 or so clones, less than 80% of them found a single time. The ten most abundant clones make up roughly 13% of the sample.

The germline V and J ends show losses of 6 bases and 3 bases respectively, and no gene match explains 9 bases of the junction. CDR1 and CDR2, per the germline V gene, are KGHSH and LQKENI. From the cysteine through the phenylalanine, the CDR3 covers 16 amino acids. Here the CDR3 DNA is all that survives: 48 bases in frame from base 1. The donors were healthy, HIV-negative adults who had no recently reported acute infections or vaccinations. Every donor was a Caucasian adult residing in Nashville, Tennessee, USA. For unsorted samples, 96 million or so PBMCs were counted, and genomic DNA was extracted using the QIAamp DNA Blood Mini kit. Blood was obtained by leukapheresis, after which PBMCs were separated by Ficoll-Histopaque density gradient centrifugation and cryopreserved in liquid nitrogen vapor phase.

The sequenced sample was PBMCs. The TCR originated in a woman in her forties in good health. Some clones in this sample may be carry-over from other donors' samples. The rearranged chain carries TRBV18 and TRBJ2-3; 10 bases in the middle match TRBD2. CDR3 region: CASSPQSGRGTDTQYF. The bases read TGTGCCAGCTCGCCCCAAAGCGGGAGGGGGACAGATACGCAGTATTTT.